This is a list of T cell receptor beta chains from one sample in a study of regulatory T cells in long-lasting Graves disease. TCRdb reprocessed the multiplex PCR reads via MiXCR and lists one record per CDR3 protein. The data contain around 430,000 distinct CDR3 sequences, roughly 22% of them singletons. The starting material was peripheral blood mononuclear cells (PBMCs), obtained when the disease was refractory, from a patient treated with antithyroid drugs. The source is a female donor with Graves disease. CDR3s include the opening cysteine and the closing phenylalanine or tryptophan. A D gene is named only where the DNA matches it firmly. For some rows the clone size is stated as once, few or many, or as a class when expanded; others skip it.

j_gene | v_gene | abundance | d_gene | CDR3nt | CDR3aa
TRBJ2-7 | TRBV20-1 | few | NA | TGCAGTGCTAGTGAGGGGTGGGGGACAATGTTACACGAGCAGTACTTC | CSASEGWGTMLHEQYF
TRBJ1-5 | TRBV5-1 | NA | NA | TGCGCCAGCAGCTTGGAAGGGGCTGAAAATCAGCCCCAGCATTTT | CASSLEGAENQPQHF
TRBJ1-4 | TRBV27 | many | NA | TGTGCCAGCAGTTTCCAGGGGACGGGAAAACTGTTTTTT | CASSFQGTGKLFF
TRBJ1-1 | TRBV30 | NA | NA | TGTGCCTGGAGCCGCTCCGCCGGGGCGAACACTGAAGCTTTCTTT | CAWSRSAGANTEAFF
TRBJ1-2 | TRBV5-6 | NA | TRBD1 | TGTGCCAGCAGCTCCCGGGACAGGGGGCGCGGGTGTGGCTACACCTTC | CASSSRDRGRGCGYTF
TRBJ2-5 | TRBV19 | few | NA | TGTGCCAGTAGTACAGCCTCGGACCCTGGAGAGACCCAGTACTTC | CASSTASDPGETQYF
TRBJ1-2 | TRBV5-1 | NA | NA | TGCGCCAGCAGCCCCGGAGCCCTAGCATCCTATGGCTACACCTTC | CASSPGALASYGYTF
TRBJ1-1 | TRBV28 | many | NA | TGTGCCAGCAGCCCCCTCAGGGGTTATAACACTGAAGCTTTCTTT | CASSPLRGYNTEAFF
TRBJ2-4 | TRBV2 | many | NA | TGTGCCAGCACAAAGGGGGGGGCCAAAAACATTCAGTACTTC | CASTKGGAKNIQYF
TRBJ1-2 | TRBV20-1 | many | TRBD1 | TGCAGTGCCCTCGGGACAGGTGGGGTGGGTGGCTACACCTTC | CSALGTGGVGGYTF
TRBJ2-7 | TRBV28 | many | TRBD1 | TGTGCCAGCAGTTTACTCCCGGACAGGAGCTACGAGCAGTACTTC | CASSLLPDRSYEQYF
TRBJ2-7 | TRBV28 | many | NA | TGTGCCAGCAGTGCAGACTACGAGCAGTACTTC | CASSADYEQYF
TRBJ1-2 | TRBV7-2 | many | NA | TGTGCCAGCAGCCCTGGAAGGGCGCGGGTCTATGGCTACACCTTC | CASSPGRARVYGYTF
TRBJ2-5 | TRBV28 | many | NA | TGTGCCAGCACTATTCCCGGCAGGCTTGAGACCCAGTACTTC | CASTIPGRLETQYF
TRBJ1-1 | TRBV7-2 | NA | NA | TGTGCCAGCTCCGGGGGGCAGTTGAACACTGAAGCTTTCTTT | CASSGGQLNTEAFF
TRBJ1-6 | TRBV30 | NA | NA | TGTGCCTGGAGTACGGGGATCGATTCACCCCTCCACTTT | CAWSTGIDSPLHF
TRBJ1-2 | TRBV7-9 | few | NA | TGTGCCAGCAGTGATCGGCGAAACTATGGCTACACCTTC | CASSDRRNYGYTF
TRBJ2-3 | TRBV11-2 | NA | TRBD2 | TGTGCCAGCAGCTCAGGGACTAGACCTAGCACAGATACGCAGTATTTT | CASSSGTRPSTDTQYF
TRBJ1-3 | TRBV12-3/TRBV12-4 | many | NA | TGTGCCAGCTCCCTCGTTTCTGGAAACACCATATATTTT | CASSLVSGNTIYF
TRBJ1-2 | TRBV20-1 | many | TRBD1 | TGCAGTGCGACCACAGGGGGCACGAACTATGGCTACACCTTC | CSATTGGTNYGYTF
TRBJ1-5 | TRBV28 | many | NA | TGTGCCAGCAGAGGGTCGACTTCTATCCAGCCCCAGCATTTT | CASRGSTSIQPQHF
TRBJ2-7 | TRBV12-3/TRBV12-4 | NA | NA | TGTACCAGCAACCCTCAGGGCTACGCGTCCACCTACGAGCAGTACTTC | CTSNPQGYASTYEQYF
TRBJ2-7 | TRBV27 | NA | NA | TGTGCCAGCAGTCCGATCGAGGAGGGATACGAGCAGTACTTC | CASSPIEEGYEQYF
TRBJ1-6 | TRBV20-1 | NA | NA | TGCAGTGCTAGACAGGGGATGCTCTATAATTCACCCCTCCACTTT | CSARQGMLYNSPLHF
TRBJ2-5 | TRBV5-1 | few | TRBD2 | TGCGCCAGCAGCTTGGGCGGGAGGGCCGACGAGACCCAGTACTTC | CASSLGGRADETQYF
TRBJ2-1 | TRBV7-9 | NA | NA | TGTGCCAGCAGCTTAGCAGGGTGGAATGAGCAGTTCTTC | CASSLAGWNEQFF
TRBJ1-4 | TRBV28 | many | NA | TGTGCCAGCAGTTTGTGGGACGGGGAACTGTTTTTT | CASSLWDGELFF
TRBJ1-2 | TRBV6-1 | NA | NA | TGTGCCAGCTGCCGACGGGGTTCCGGCTACACCTTC | CASCRRGSGYTF
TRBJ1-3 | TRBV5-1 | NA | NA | TGCGCCAGCAGCTTGGCCGGCATTGGAAACACCATATATTTT | CASSLAGIGNTIYF
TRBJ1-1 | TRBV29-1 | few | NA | TGCAGCGCCGAGGGGCAGATTAACACTGAAGCTTTCTTT | CSAEGQINTEAFF
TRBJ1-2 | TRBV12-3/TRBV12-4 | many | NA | TGTGCCAGCAGACAGGGAGGCGGAGGCTACACCTTC | CASRQGGGGYTF
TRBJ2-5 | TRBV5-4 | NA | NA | TGTGCCAGCAGCCCACCCGGCCCCGCGGAGACCCAGTACTTC | CASSPPGPAETQYF
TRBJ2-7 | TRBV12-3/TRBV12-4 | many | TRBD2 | TGTGCCAGCAGAGTAGCGGGAGACCGTTACGAGCAGTACTTC | CASRVAGDRYEQYF
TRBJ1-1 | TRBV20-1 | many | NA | TGCAGTGCTAGCCTACAGTCTGAAGCTTTCTTT | CSASLQSEAFF
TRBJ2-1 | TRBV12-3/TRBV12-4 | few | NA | TGTGCCAGCAGTTTACGTGGCCTCGGCAATGAGCAGTTCTTC | CASSLRGLGNEQFF
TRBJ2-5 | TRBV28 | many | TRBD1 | TGTGCCAGCAGTATAAGAGGGGGCGCGGTGGTGGAGACCCAGTACTTC | CASSIRGGAVVETQYF
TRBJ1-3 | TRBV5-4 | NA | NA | TGTGCCAGCAGCTTGGGGGCAGACTCTTATTCTGGAAACACCATATATTTT | CASSLGADSYSGNTIYF
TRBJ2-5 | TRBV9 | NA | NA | TGTGCCAGCTCAAGGGCCAGGGACCTAGCGTCCATGGCGCATGGGGAGACCCAGTACTTC | CASSRARDLASMAHGETQYF
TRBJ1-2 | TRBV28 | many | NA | TGTGCCAGCAGTCCGATAACCGGACTCGGAGGCTACACCTTC | CASSPITGLGGYTF
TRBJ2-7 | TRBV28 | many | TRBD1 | TGTGCCGTAGGCCGGGACAGGGGATTCGACGAGCAGTACTTC | CAVGRDRGFDEQYF
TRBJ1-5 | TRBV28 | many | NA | TGTGCCAGCAGCCCAGGAAGGAATCAGCCCCAGCATTTT | CASSPGRNQPQHF
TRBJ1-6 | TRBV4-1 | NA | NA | TGCGCCAGCAGCCAACCGGGACGGAAAAATTCACCCCTCCACTTT | CASSQPGRKNSPLHF
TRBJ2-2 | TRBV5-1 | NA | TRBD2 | TGCGCCAGCAGCTTTCGCGGGAGGGCCCTTTCTAGCACCGGGGAGCTGTTTTTT | CASSFRGRALSSTGELFF
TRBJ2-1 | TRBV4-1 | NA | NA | TGCGCCAGCAGCCAATCCCTAGCAGACTACAATGAGCAGTTCTTC | CASSQSLADYNEQFF
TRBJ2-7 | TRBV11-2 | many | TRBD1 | TGTGCCAGCAGCTTCCTGACAGGGAACAACGAGCAGTACTTC | CASSFLTGNNEQYF
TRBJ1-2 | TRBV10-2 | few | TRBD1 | TGCGCCAGCAGTTCACAGGGGGCGGTTGGCTACACCTTC | CASSSQGAVGYTF
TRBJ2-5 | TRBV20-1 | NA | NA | TGCAGTGCTCCCAAAACAGGGCAAGAGACCCAGTACTTC | CSAPKTGQETQYF
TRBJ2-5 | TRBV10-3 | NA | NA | TGTGCCACCACCCGGACAGTCCGTGAGACCCAGTACTTC | CATTRTVRETQYF